The clone carrying this T cell receptor (beta chain) was detected ten times or more. This specimen comes from a study of T cells in Graves' hyperthyroidism and ophthalmopathy. Study overall: Pretreatment peripheral blood was obtained at initial diagnosis.

Disease lasting under 3 months, a NOSPECS grade of at least 4, and a Clinical Activity Score of at least 3 were features of the ophthalmopathy patients. RNA transcripts yielded amplified TCR beta CDR3 regions. The HTBI set primed first-round TCR CDR3 RT-PCR. TCRdb re-derived calls from the multiplex PCR reads in MiXCR, one entry per CDR3 protein. The sample includes around 370,000 distinct CDR3 sequences, less than 20% seen only once; the top ten take 40%. The J segment lost 2 bases and the V segment lost 4 bases, leaving 9 bases of the junction unmatched. The CDR3 sequence is 16 residues long. Germline V gene sequence: CDR1 ENHRY, CDR2 SYGVKD.

V and J are TRBV10-3 and TRBJ2-5, with TRBD1 matching 8 bases. The specimen was blood. The TCR comes from a man between 18 and 29 years old with Graves' ophthalmopathy. The CDR3 protein is CAISAGTGTGQETQYF. Written as DNA, the CDR3 is TGTGCCATCAGTGCAGGGACCGGGACAGGACAAGAGACCCAGTACTTC.